Presented here are 23 T cell receptor beta chains from one specimen sequenced in a study of control samples from healthy donors and cancer patients (dated by TCRdb to 2018 to 2021). The library was obtained by the immunoSEQ multiplex PCR assay. Not all clones reach the TCRdb copy of this immuneACCESS table, which keeps in-frame sequences only. Checked studies attribute under half of the gap to unresolved V genes and leave the rest unexplained. The sample table records 90,000 to 130,000 clones; 85% to 90% of these occur just once. The ten largest clones add up to around 4% of the sample. Sequenced material: PBMCs. The receptors were sampled from a woman in her sixties with lung cancer.

The chain recombines TRBV9 with TRBJ1-1, with D possibly TRBD1 on 6 matching bases. V was trimmed by 4 bases and J by 2 bases, leaving 15 bases between them. Germline CDR1 SGDLS, CDR2 YYNGEE. CDR3 length: 15 residues. CDR3 bases: TGTGCCAGCAGCCCCTCACAGGGTAGCAACACTGAAGCTTTCTTT. Translated: CASSPSQGSNTEAFF.

This chain connects TRBV4-2 to TRBJ1-4, with a weak D call TRBD1 (5 bases). Germline CDR1 and CDR2: LGHNA and YNFKEQ. V was cut by 2 bases and J by 8 bases, with 9 bases left in between. The length of the CDR3 is 13 residues. CDR3 region: CASSQQGSEKLFF. The CDR3, as DNA: TGTGCCAGCAGCCAACAGGGAAGCGAAAAACTGTTTTTT.

The chain uses TRBV16 and TRBJ1-5; D remains ambiguous. Germline CDR1 and CDR2: KGHSY and FQNENV. This CDR3 is 12 amino acids long. The V end lost 3 bases, the J end lost 9 bases, and 9 bases lay between the germline ends. In DNA, the CDR3 is TGTGCCAGCAGCCACAAGCTGGGGCCCCAGCATTTT. Its protein product is CASSHKLGPQHF.

The chain couples TRBV24-1 to TRBJ2-5, with D maybe TRBD1 (6 bases). The CDR3 has 14 residues. Germline values: CDR1 KGHDR, CDR2 SFDVKD. Trimming took 5 bases from V and 1 from J, leaving 10 bases between them. The DNA for the CDR3 is TGTGCCACCAGTGGGACAGAGGGCCAAGAGACCCAGTACTTC. Its protein product is CATSGTEGQETQYF.

The chain combines TRBV19 with TRBJ2-7, with a possible D match to TRBD2 (6 bases). With 10 bases removed from V and 1 base from J, the gap between germline ends came to 17 bases. This CDR3 spans 14 amino acids. CDR1 and CDR2 (germline): LNHDA, SQIVND (reference sequence). The CDR3 bases are TGTGCCACCCAAAGGGCGGGGCAATCCTACGAGCAGTACTTC. Translated, it gives CATQRAGQSYEQYF.

The genes are TRBV11-3 and TRBJ2-3, with 8 bases matching TRBD1. Germline CDR1 SGHNT, CDR2 YENEEA. CDR3 length equals 14 residues. J lost 5 bases, V lost 1 base, and 2 bases had no gene match. Here the CDR3 reads CASSLAGGVDTQYF. CDR3 coding DNA: TGTGCCAGCAGCTTAGCAGGGGGCGTAGATACGCAGTATTTT.

The CDR3 nucleotides are TGCAGTGCTGGGGCATTTGAGACCCAGTACTTC. The encoded protein is CSAGAFETQYF. The chain is built from TRBV20-1 and TRBJ2-5; D is perhaps TRBD1 (5 bases). CDR1 is DFQATT, CDR2 SNEGSKA, per germline (reference sequence). The CDR3 extends over 11 amino acids. V was clipped by 5 bases and J by 5 bases, with 9 bases between them.

This chain connects TRBV7-6 to TRBJ1-1; D is possibly TRBD1 (6 bases). Per germline, CDR1 SGHVS and CDR2 FNYEAQ. This CDR3 has 15 residues. Trimming took off 5 bases at V and 1 base at J, with 14 bases between the two ends. The CDR3: CASSIQGRENTEAFF. CDR3 in DNA: TGTGCCAGCAGCATACAGGGACGTGAGAACACTGAAGCTTTCTTT. Based on the CDR3 plus reference TRBV7-6 and TRBJ1-1, the full variable domain is GAGVSQSPRYKVTKRGQDVALRCDPISGHVSLYWYRQALGQGPEFLTYFNYEAQQDKSGLPNDRFSAERPEGSISTLTIQRTEQRDSAMYRCASSIQGRENTEAFFGQGTRLTVV.

The chain combines TRBV7-8 with TRBJ1-1, with a weak D call TRBD1 (5 bases). With 4 bases removed from V and 7 bases from J, the gap between germline ends came to 16 bases. Germline CDR1 SGHVS, CDR2 FQNEAQ. CDR3 length: 14 residues. DNA of the CDR3: TGTGCCAGCAGCTCCCGTGGGGGGTTCGGTGAAGCTTTCTTT. Protein sequence: CASSSRGGFGEAFF.

The V and J genes are TRBV25-1 and TRBJ1-2; D gene ambiguous. The CDR3 runs 14 residues. CDR1 MGHDK and CDR2 SYGVNS come from the germline V gene. Trimming removed 3 bases at V and 3 bases at J, with 11 bases between. This CDR3 reads CASSDVGRYYGYTF. DNA for the CDR3: TGTGCCAGCAGTGATGTGGGCCGCTACTATGGCTACACCTTC.

The chain uses TRBV21-1 and TRBJ2-7. TRBV21-1 is an annotated pseudogene. The CDR3 contains 15 residues. This CDR3 reads CASSNSGRRSYEQYF. CDR3 DNA: TGTGCCAGCAGCAACTCGGGACGCAGATCCTACGAGCAGTACTTC.

The V gene is TRBV15, the J gene TRBJ1-2; D perhaps matches TRBD1 (5 bases). The CDR3 covers 14 residues. Between the trimmed V and J ends, which lost 0 bases and 4 bases, there was a span of 9 bases. Germline values: CDR1 LNHNV, CDR2 YYDKDF (reference sequence). CDR3 nucleotides: TGTGCCACCAGCAGAGATCCCGGGGGCTATGGCTACACCTTC. The encoded protein is CATSRDPGGYGYTF.

The chain recombines TRBV18 with TRBJ1-4; 9 nucleotides match TRBD1. The CDR3 is 15 amino acids. Trimming at V came to 3 bases and at J to 2 bases, leaving 1 base not matched to a gene. The germline gives CDR1 KGHSH, CDR2 LQKENI. The CDR3 sequence: CASSPGQGTNEKLFF. The CDR3 DNA follows: TGTGCCAGCTCACCCGGACAGGGGACTAATGAAAAACTGTTTTTT.

The CDR3 reads CASSQGWAGESQPQHF. CDR3 nucleotides: TGCGCCAGCAGCCAAGGGTGGGCGGGGGAGAGTCAGCCCCAGCATTTT. This chain links TRBV4-1 with TRBJ1-5, with D possibly being TRBD1 (5 bases). Germline V gene lookup returns CDR1 MGHRA and CDR2 YSYEKL. The CDR3 length is 16 residues. Trimming took 1 base from V and 6 from J, leaving 16 bases between them.

V and J are TRBV9 and TRBJ2-7; weak D call: TRBD1 (6 bases). V dropped 4 bases and J dropped 7 bases, with 24 bases sitting between them. This CDR3 is 16 amino acids long. From germline, CDR1 is SGDLS and CDR2 YYNGEE. CDR3 coding DNA: TGTGCCAGCAGCCCCCGGAGCGTAGACACCCAGGGGGAGCAGTACTTC. Translated, it gives CASSPRSVDTQGEQYF.

CDR3 loop: CASSPTGVQPQHF. As DNA, the CDR3 is TGTGCCAGTAGTCCGACAGGGGTTCAGCCCCAGCATTTT. The V gene is TRBV19, the J gene TRBJ1-5; 8 nucleotides match TRBD1. The V gene's germline CDR1 is LNHDA and CDR2 SQIVND (reference sequence). V lost 5 bases and J lost 6; bases outside the gene matches: 3. The CDR3 covers 13 residues.

The rearrangement links TRBV12-3 or TRBV12-4 to TRBJ2-3, with no clear D. The CDR3 is 13 residues long. The V and J ends lost 1 base and 2 bases respectively, with 4 bases between them. CDR3 sequence (DNA): TGTGCCAGCAGTTTAGACCACACAGATACGCAGTATTTT. Translated: CASSLDHTDTQYF.

The J gene is TRBJ2-4, the V gene TRBV7-9; D is perhaps TRBD2 (7 bases). CDR3 length equals 13 residues. Germline assignment: CDR1 SEHNR and CDR2 FQNEAQ (reference sequence). Trimming took 1 base from V and 8 from J, leaving 9 bases between them. The CDR3 reads CASSLGEGDIQYF. CDR3 sequence (DNA): TGTGCCAGCAGCTTAGGGGAGGGGGACATTCAGTACTTC. The entire variable domain, with the rest obtained from reference TRBV7-9 and TRBJ2-4, is as follows: DTGVSQNPRHKITKRGQNVTFRCDPISEHNRLYWYRQTLGQGPEFLTYFQNEAQLEKSRLLSDRFSAERPKGSFSTLEIQRTEQGDSAMYLCASSLGEGDIQYFGAGTRLSVL.

The chain has TRBV30 and TRBJ1-5, with D unclear. Trimming removed 1 base from V and 5 bases from J, with 12 bases in between. The germline V gene encodes CDR1 GTSNPN and CDR2 SVGIG (reference sequence). CDR3 length: 14 residues. CDR3 in amino acids: CAWSAFDGDQPQHF. CDR3 DNA sequence: TGTGCCTGGAGTGCCTTCGACGGAGATCAGCCCCAGCATTTT.

This clone was seen only once. The chain links TRBV6-6 to TRBJ2-7; tentatively, D is TRBD1 or TRBD2 (7 bases each). Per germline, CDR1 MNHNY and CDR2 SVGAGI (reference sequence). With 7 bases removed from V and 5 bases from J, the gap between germline ends came to 21 bases. The CDR3 consists of 15 residues. For the CDR3, the DNA is TGTGCCAGCACTCTAGGGGGCGGGAGAAACAACGAGCAGTACTTC. Translated: CASTLGGGRNNEQYF.

The rearrangement links TRBV27 to TRBJ1-6; no clear D gene. The germline V gene encodes CDR1 MNHEY and CDR2 SMNVEV (reference sequence). This CDR3 has 17 amino acids. V gave up 2 bases and J gave up 0 bases, with 11 bases separating them. CDR3 loop: CASSLMSYPSYNSPLHF. CDR3 coding DNA: TGTGCCAGCAGTTTAATGTCGTACCCCTCCTATAATTCACCCCTCCACTTT.

The gene calls are TRBV7-2 and TRBJ1-5; D may be TRBD1 (6 bases). The germline CDR1 and CDR2 sequences are SGHTA and FQGNSA. Trimming left V 7 bases short and J 9 bases short, with 19 bases between. The CDR3 covers 14 residues. The CDR3 here is CASTPDSREGPQHF. The CDR3, as DNA: TGTGCCAGCACCCCGGACAGCCGGGAAGGGCCCCAGCATTTT. Variable domain in full (rest from reference TRBV7-2 and TRBJ1-5): GAGVSQSPSNKVTEKGKDVELRCDPISGHTALYWYRQSLGQGLEFLIYFQGNSAPDKSGLPSDRFSAERTGGSVSTLTIQRTQQEDSAVYLCASTPDSREGPQHFGDGTRLSIL.

The genes are TRBV5-6 and TRBJ1-2; TRBD1 matches 8 bases. Germline values: CDR1 SGHDT, CDR2 YYEEEE. CDR3 length: 13 residues. Germline trimming cut 4 bases from V and 8 bases from J; bases unmatched to any gene: 7. The CDR3, as DNA: TGTGCCAGCAGCCCTGACAGGGGCTTAGGCTACACCTTC. Its protein product is CASSPDRGLGYTF.